These 9 T cell receptor beta chains were sequenced from one sample in a study of blood T cell repertoires in COVID-19. Here immunoSEQ multiplex PCR was the method, and the copy in TCRdb shows in-frame clones only, minus some. The sample lists about 330,000 clones; 80% to 90% were seen once. Sequenced material: peripheral blood. These TCRs come from a man aged 25 to 40 with COVID-19, enrolled during active disease.

Worth noting for this clone: One end of the junction is discordant with germline, which a read error may explain. The rearrangement joins TRBV5-1 to TRBJ1-2, with D perhaps TRBD1 (5 bases). CDR1 is SGHRS and CDR2 is YFSETQ in the germline V gene. The CDR3 is made up of 16 amino acids. CDR3 nucleotides: TGCGCCAGCACCTTGGGCGAACTAAGGGGTTCGGGTGGCTACACCTTC. Translated, it gives CASTLGELRGSGGYTF.

The gene calls are TRBV3-1 (or the pseudogene TRBV3-2) and TRBJ2-7; 16 nucleotides line up with TRBD2. V lost 3 bases and J lost 5; bases outside the gene matches: 7. Germline lookup yields CDR1 LGHDT and CDR2 YNNKEL (reference sequence). The CDR3 extends over 17 amino acids. This CDR3 is CASSHSPGLAGGHEQYF. CDR3 DNA sequence: TGTGCCAGCAGCCATTCCCCGGGACTAGCGGGGGGGCACGAGCAGTACTTC.

The chain is built from TRBV27 and TRBJ1-1; 8 positions agree with TRBD1. Germline-derived CDR1 and CDR2 are MNHEY and SMNVEV (reference sequence). This CDR3 spans 14 amino acids. V was pared by 8 bases and J by 7 bases, with 12 bases of the junction left unmatched. The CDR3 nucleotides read TGTGCCAGCCGCTACGGACAGGGCTTTATTGAAGCTTTCTTT. Translated: CASRYGQGFIEAFF.

This clone was recorded once. This chain joins TRBV5-5 and TRBJ2-7, with D perhaps TRBD1 (6 bases). Trimming stripped 7 bases from V and 4 bases from J, with 12 bases between. CDR1 and CDR2 (germline): SGHKS, YYEKEE (reference sequence). This CDR3 spans 12 amino acids. CDR3 sequence reads: CASHRDLYEQYF. CDR3 DNA sequence: TGTGCCAGCCACAGGGACCTTTACGAGCAGTACTTC. The complete variable domain, with remaining parts taken from reference TRBV5-5 and TRBJ2-7, reads DAGVTQSPTHLIKTRGQQVTLRCSPISGHKSVSWYQQVLGQGPQFIFQYYEKEERGRGNFPDRFSARQFPNYSSELNVNALLLGDSALYLCASHRDLYEQYFGPGTRLTVT.

The genes are TRBV20-1 and TRBJ2-2; 10 positions match TRBD2. Losses at the gene ends were 3 bases for V and 4 bases for J; bases not matched to a gene: 8. Germline loops: CDR1 DFQATT, CDR2 SNEGSKA (reference sequence). The CDR3 covers 16 residues. The CDR3 loop reads CSASAVGLAATGELFF. In nucleotides, the CDR3 is TGCAGTGCTAGTGCAGTCGGACTAGCGGCCACCGGGGAGCTGTTTTTT.

The chain couples TRBV7-2 to TRBJ2-5, with TRBD2 identical over 13 bases. This CDR3 spans 17 amino acids. V trimming: 5 bases; J trimming: 4 bases; junction bases outside the gene matches: 10. CDR1 is SGHTA and CDR2 is FQGNSA in the germline V gene. CDR3 loop: CASSPTPGLAGIETQYF. CDR3 in DNA: TGTGCCAGCAGCCCAACCCCGGGACTAGCGGGAATAGAGACCCAGTACTTC.

This clone appeared once. This chain joins TRBV3-1 (or the pseudogene TRBV3-2) and TRBJ2-5; 8 bases agree with TRBD1. The CDR3 loop spans 14 amino acids. Unmatched junction bases numbered 7, after V lost 8 bases and J lost 2 bases. Germline CDR1 LGHDT, CDR2 YNNKEL (reference sequence). The CDR3 spells CASGNRDRQETQYF. In DNA, the CDR3 is TGTGCCAGCGGGAACCGGGACAGGCAAGAGACCCAGTACTTC.

This chain joins TRBV11-3 and TRBJ2-1, with D tentatively TRBD1 (5 bases). Germline V gene data show CDR1 as SGHNT and CDR2 as YENEEA. Trimming took off 5 bases at V and 3 bases at J, with 17 bases between the two ends. The CDR3 sequence is 16 residues long. The CDR3 protein is CASSSLQGLNYNEQFF. As DNA, the CDR3 is TGTGCCAGCAGCAGCTTGCAGGGCCTAAACTACAATGAGCAGTTCTTC.

The chain carries TRBV7-8 and TRBJ1-6; tentative D call: TRBD1 (6 bases). This CDR3 contains 15 residues. Germline V lookup: CDR1 SGHVS, CDR2 FQNEAQ. V was clipped by 5 bases and J by 4 bases, with 12 bases between them. The CDR3 reads CASSHGQIYNSPLHF. The CDR3 DNA sequence: TGTGCCAGCAGCCACGGACAGATTTATAATTCACCCCTCCACTTT.